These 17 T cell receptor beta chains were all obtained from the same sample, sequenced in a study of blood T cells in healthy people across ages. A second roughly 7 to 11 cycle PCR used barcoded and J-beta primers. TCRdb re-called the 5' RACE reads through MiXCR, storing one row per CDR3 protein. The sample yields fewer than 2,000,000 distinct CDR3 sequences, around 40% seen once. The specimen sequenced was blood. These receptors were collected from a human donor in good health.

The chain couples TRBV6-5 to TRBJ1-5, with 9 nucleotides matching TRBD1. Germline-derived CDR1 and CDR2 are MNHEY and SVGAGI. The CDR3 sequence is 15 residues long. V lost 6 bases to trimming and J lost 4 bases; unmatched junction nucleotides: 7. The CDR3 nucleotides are TGTGCCAGCAGCCGCGGGACAGGGTATAATCAGCCCCAGCATTTT. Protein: CASSRGTGYNQPQHF.

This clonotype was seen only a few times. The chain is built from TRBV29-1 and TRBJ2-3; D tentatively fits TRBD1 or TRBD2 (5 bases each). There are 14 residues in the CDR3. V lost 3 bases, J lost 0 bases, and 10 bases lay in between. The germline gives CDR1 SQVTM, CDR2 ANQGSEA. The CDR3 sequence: CSVEVGGSTDTQYF. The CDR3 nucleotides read TGCAGCGTTGAGGTTGGGGGTAGCACAGATACGCAGTATTTT.

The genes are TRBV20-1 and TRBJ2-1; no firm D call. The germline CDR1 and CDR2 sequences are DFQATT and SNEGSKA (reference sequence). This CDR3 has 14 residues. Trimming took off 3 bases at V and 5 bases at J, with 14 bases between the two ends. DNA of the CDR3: TGCAGTGCTAGGGGCGAGTCAGGACACAATGAGCAGTTCTTC. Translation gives CSARGESGHNEQFF.

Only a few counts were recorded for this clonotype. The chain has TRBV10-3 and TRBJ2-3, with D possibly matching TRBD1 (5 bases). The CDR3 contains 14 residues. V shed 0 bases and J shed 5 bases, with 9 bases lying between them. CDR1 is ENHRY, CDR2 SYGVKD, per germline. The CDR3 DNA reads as TGTGCCATCAGTGAGTCGATAGGGGAAGATACGCAGTATTTT. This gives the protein CAISESIGEDTQYF.

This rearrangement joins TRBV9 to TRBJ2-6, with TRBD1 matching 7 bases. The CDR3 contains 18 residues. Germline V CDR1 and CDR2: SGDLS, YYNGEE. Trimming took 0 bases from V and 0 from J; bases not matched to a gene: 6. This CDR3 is CASSVGPGQVSGANVLTF. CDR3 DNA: TGTGCCAGCAGCGTAGGCCCCGGACAGGTCTCTGGGGCCAACGTCCTGACTTTC. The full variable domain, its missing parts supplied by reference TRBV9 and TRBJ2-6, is DSGVTQTPKHLITATGQRVTLRCSPRSGDLSVYWYQQSLDQGLQFLIQYYNGEERAKGNILERFSAQQFPDLHSELNLSSLELGDSALYFCASSVGPGQVSGANVLTFGAGSRLTVL.

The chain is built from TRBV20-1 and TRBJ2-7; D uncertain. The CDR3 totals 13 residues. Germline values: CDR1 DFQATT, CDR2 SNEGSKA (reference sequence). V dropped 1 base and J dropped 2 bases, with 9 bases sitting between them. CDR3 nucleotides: TGCAGTGCTAGAGGGGCGCAGGCCTACGAGCAGTACTTC. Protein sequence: CSARGAQAYEQYF.

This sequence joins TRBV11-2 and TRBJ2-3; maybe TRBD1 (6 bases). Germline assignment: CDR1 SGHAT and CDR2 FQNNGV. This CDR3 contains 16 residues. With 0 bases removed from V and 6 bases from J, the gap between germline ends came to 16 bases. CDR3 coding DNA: TGTGCCAGCAGCTTAGAATATGGGGGCGGCGTGGATACGCAGTATTTT. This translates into CASSLEYGGGVDTQYF.

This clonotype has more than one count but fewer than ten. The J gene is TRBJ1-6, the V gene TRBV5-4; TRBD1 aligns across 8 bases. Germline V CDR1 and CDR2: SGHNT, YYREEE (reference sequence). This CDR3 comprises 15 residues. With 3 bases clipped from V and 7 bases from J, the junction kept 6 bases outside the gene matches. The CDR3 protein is CASSSRQGINSPLHF. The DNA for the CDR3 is TGTGCCAGCAGCTCACGACAGGGGATCAATTCACCCCTCCACTTT.

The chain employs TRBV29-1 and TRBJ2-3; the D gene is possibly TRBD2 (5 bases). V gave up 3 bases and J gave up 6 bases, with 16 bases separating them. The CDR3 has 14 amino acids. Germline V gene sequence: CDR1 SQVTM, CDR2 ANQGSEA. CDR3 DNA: TGCAGCGTTGAGGAGGTTCGACCCGGCGATACGCAGTATTTT. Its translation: CSVEEVRPGDTQYF.

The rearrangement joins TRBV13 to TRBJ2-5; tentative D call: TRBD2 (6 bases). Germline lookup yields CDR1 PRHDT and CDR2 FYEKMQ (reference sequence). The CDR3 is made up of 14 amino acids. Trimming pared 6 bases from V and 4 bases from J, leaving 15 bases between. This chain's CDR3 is CASSPTAGSETQYF. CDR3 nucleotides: TGTGCCAGCAGTCCGACTGCGGGGTCAGAGACCCAGTACTTC.

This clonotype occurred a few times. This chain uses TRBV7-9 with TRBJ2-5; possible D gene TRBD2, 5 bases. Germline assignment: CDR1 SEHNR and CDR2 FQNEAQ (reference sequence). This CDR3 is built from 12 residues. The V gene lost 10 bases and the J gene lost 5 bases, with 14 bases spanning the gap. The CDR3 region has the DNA TGTGCCACAGACGTACAGCGGGAGACCCAGTACTTC. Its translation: CATDVQRETQYF.

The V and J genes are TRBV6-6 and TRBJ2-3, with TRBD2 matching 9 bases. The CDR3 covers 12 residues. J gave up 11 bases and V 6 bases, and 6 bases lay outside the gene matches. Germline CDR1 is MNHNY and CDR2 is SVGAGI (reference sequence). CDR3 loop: CASRTGSGGQYF. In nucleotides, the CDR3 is TGTGCCAGCAGAACGGGTAGCGGGGGGCAGTATTTT.

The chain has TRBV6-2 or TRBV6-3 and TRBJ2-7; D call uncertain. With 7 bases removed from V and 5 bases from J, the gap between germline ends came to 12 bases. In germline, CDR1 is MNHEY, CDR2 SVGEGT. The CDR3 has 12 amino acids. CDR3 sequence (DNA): TGTGCCAGCAACAATTTTAGGAACGAGCAGTACTTC. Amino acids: CASNNFRNEQYF.

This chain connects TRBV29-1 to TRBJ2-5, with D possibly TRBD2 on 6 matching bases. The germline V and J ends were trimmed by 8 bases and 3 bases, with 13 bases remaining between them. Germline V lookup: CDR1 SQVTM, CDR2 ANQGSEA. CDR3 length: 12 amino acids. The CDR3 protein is CSTFTSKETQYF. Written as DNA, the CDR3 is TGCAGCACCTTTACTAGCAAAGAGACCCAGTACTTC. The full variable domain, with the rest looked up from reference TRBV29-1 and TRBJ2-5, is SAVISQKPSRDICQRGTSLTIQCQVDSQVTMMFWYRQQPGQSLTLIATANQGSEATYESGFVIDKFPISRPNLTFSTLTVSNMSPEDSSIYLCSTFTSKETQYFGPGTRLLVL.

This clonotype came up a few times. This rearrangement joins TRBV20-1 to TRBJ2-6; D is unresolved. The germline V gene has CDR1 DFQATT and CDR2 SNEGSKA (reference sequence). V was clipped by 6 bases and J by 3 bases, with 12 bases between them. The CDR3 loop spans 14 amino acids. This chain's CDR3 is CSAASPGGANVLTF. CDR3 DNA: TGCAGTGCCGCGTCCCCGGGTGGGGCCAACGTCCTGACTTTC.

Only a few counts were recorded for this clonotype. The CDR3 loop is CASSQSTGVVSNQPQHF. Here the CDR3 DNA reads TGCGCCAGCAGCCAATCAACGGGGGTGGTGAGCAATCAGCCCCAGCATTTT. The chain couples TRBV4-1 to TRBJ1-5, with D possibly TRBD1 on 5 matching bases. Deletions cut 2 bases from V and 1 base from J, with 15 bases between. There are 17 residues in the CDR3. Germline V lookup: CDR1 MGHRA, CDR2 YSYEKL.

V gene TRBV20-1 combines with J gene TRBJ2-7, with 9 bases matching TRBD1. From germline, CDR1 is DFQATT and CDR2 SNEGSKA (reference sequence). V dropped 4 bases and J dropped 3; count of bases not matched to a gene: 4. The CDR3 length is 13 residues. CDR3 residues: CSAMGTGLYEQYF. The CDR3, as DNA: TGCAGTGCTATGGGGACAGGGCTCTACGAGCAGTACTTC.